Below, one T cell receptor beta chain is given with its context. The V gene's germline CDR1 is SGHNT and CDR2 YENEEA. CDR3 size: 13 residues. The J segment lost 2 bases and the V segment lost 3 bases, leaving 1 base of the junction unmatched. These data are taken from a study of radiotherapy plus CTLA-4 blockade in lung cancer. Those patients who had chemo-refractory metastatic non-small-cell lung cancer were given focal radiation along with CTLA-4 blockade through ipilimumab. Some clones are missing from TCRdb's copy, which holds only in-frame ones; the method was immunoSEQ multiplex PCR. The repertoire holds some 60,000 clones, with 70% to 85% as singletons.

The sequences come from peripheral blood, collected from a patient treated with radiotherapy plus ipilimumab. The chain carries TRBV11-3 and TRBJ2-7, with TRBD1 matching over 7 bases. This TCR derives from a human donor with non-small cell lung cancer who had a partial response to radiotherapy plus ipilimumab. The CDR3 loop reads CASSFGTAYEQYF. The CDR3 coding sequence is TGTGCCAGCAGCTTTGGGACAGCCTACGAGCAGTACTTC. Using reference TRBV11-3 and TRBJ2-7 for the parts outside the CDR3, the full variable domain is EAGVVQSPRYKIIEKKQPVAFWCNPISGHNTLYWYLQNLGQGPELLIRYENEEAVDDSQLPKDRFSAERLKGVDSTLKIQPAELGDSAVYLCASSFGTAYEQYFGPGTRLTVT.